This T cell receptor (beta chain) is from a study of cytomegalovirus exposure and HLA in healthy donors. The PCR made use of 60 Vbeta and 13 Jbeta primers. The method was immunoSEQ multiplex PCR; TCRdb's version includes in-frame clones alone and lacks a portion of them. Altogether a few hundred thousand clones are present, 75% to 85% being singletons, with the ten largest covering roughly 7.4%. Germline V gene lookup returns CDR1 SGHKS and CDR2 YYEKEE (reference sequence). Trimming took 1 base from V and 3 from J, leaving 11 bases between them. The CDR3 length is 14 residues. About this clone: Its antigen remains unknown.

Broader study findings: More than 15,000 TCR beta sequences were associated with HLA alleles at 0.05 false discovery rate in a later analysis. A later analysis reportedly found fewer N-insertions in an Asian-associated ancestry cluster than the approximately 670-donor mean. TCR beta V segments were, for the most part, productive about 87% or about 30% of the time in an earlier analysis.

The chain joins TRBV5-5 to TRBJ2-7; perhaps TRBD2 as D (5 bases). This TCR derives from a woman in her fifties or sixties in good health and CMV-seropositive. The sample comprised PBMCs. CDR3 sequence (DNA): TGTGCCAGCAGCTTGCGGGGATCGGGCTACGAGCAGTACTTC. It is translated as CASSLRGSGYEQYF.